This TCR beta chain came from a study of blood T cell repertoires in COVID-19. Study context: T cells, B-cell-depleted T cells, or PBMCs supplied cDNA or gDNA.

V trimming: 5 bases; J trimming: 3 bases; junction bases outside the gene matches: 7. This CDR3 is built from 15 residues. Germline-derived CDR1 and CDR2 are SGHRS and YFSETQ. Participants were aged about 18 to 100 years, lived in about two dozen US areas, and enrolled virtually. Cohort allocation depended upon clinical history that participants reported. As handled by the study authors: Using reference gene primer amplification, nucleated cell counts were estimated. Clones were sequenced by immunoSEQ multiplex PCR, and TCRdb holds only the in-frame ones, with some missing. V and J calls plus clone size are reproduced from that table; the DNA served to infer D and trimming. The table records hundreds of thousands of clones, roughly 86% of them present only once.

The chain recombines TRBV5-1 with TRBJ1-2; 10 bases align to TRBD1. The specimen sequenced was PBMCs or T cells enriched from blood (not recorded which). The clonotype originates from a young woman who had recovered from COVID-19. The CDR3 DNA is TGCGCCAGCAGAGTCCGGACAGGGGGTGACTATGGCTACACCTTC. Residues: CASRVRTGGDYGYTF.